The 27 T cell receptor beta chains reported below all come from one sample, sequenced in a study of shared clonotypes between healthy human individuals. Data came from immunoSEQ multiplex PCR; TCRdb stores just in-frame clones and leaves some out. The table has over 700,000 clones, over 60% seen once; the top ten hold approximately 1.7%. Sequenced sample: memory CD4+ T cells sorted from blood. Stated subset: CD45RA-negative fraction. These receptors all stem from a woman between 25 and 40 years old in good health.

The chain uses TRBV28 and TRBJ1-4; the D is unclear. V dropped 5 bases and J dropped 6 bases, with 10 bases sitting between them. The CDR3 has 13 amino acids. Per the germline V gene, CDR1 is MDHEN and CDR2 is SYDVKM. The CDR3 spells CASSGANDEKLFF. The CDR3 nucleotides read TGTGCCAGCAGTGGAGCCAATGATGAAAAACTGTTTTTT.

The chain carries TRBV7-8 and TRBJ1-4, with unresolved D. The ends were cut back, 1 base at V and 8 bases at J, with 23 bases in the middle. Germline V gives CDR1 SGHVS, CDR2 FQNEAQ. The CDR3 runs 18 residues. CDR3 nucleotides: TGTGCCAGCAGCTTAGTGGCAGAGCCATACAGAATGAAGGAAAAACTGTTTTTT. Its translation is CASSLVAEPYRMKEKLFF.

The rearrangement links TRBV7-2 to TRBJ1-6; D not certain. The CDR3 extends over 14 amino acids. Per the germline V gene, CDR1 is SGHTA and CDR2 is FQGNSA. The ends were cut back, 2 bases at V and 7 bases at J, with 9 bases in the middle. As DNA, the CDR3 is TGTGCCAGCAGCTTAACCGGGCTGAATTCACCCCTCCACTTT. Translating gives CASSLTGLNSPLHF.

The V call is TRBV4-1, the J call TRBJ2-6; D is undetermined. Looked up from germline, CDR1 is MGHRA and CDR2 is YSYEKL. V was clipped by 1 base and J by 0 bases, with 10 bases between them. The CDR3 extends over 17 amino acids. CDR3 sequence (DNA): TGCGCCAGCAGCCAAGGAGCTGTCGTCTCTGGGGCCAACGTCCTGACTTTC. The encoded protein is CASSQGAVVSGANVLTF.

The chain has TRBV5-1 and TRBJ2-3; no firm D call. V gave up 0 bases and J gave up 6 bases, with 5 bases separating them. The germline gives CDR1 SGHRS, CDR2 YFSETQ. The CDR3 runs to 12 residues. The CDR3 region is CASSLDMDTQYF. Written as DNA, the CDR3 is TGCGCCAGCAGCTTGGATATGGATACGCAGTATTTT. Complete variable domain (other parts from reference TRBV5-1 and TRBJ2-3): KAGVTQTPRYLIKTRGQQVTLSCSPISGHRSVSWYQQTPGQGLQFLFEYFSETQRNKGNFPGRFSGRQFSNSRSEMNVSTLELGDSALYLCASSLDMDTQYFGPGTRLTVL.

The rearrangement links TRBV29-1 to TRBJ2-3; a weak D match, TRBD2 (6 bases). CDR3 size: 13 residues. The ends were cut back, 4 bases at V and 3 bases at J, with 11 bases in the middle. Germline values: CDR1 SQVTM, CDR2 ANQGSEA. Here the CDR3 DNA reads TGCAGCGTTGGCGCGGGACGGACAGATACGCAGTATTTT. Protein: CSVGAGRTDTQYF.

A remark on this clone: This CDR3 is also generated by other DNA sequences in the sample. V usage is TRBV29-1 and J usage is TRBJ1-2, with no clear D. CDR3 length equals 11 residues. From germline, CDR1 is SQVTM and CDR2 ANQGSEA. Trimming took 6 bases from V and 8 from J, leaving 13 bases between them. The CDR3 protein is CSVSRPEGYTF. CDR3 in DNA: TGCAGCGTATCGAGGCCGGAGGGCTACACCTTC.

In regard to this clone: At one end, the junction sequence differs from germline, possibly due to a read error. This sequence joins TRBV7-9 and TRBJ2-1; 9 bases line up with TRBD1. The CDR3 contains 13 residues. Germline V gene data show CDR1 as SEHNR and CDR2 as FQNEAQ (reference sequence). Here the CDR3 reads CASSPTIGTGWVF. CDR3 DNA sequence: TGTGCCAGCAGCCCCACTATCGGGACAGGGTGGGTCTTC.

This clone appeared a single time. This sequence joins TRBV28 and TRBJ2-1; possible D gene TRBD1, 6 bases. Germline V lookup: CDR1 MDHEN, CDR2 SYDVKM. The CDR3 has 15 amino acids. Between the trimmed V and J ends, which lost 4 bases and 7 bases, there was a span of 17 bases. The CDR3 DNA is TGTGCCAGCAGTTACCGAGGCGCAGGGGAAAATGAGCAGTTCTTC. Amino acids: CASSYRGAGENEQFF.

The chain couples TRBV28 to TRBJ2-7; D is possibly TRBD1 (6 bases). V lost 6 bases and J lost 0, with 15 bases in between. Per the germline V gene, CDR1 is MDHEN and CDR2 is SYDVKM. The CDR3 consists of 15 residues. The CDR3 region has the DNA TGTGCCAGCAGAGACAGGAAATCGGGCTCCTACGAGCAGTACTTC. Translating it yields CASRDRKSGSYEQYF.

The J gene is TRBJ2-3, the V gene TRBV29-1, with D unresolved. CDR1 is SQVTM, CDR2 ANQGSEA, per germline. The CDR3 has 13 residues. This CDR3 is CSNLGGDTDTQYF. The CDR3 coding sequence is TGCTCAAACCTTGGCGGAGACACAGATACGCAGTATTTT.

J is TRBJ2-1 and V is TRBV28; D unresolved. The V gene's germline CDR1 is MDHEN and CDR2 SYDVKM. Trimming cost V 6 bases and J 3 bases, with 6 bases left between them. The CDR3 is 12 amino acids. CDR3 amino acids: CASRDRYNEQFF. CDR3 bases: TGTGCCAGCAGGGACCGCTACAATGAGCAGTTCTTC.

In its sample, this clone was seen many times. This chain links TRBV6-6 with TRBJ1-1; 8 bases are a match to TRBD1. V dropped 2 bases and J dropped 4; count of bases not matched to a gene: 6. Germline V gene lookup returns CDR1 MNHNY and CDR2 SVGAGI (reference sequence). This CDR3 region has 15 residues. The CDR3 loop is CASSYLDREGTEAFF. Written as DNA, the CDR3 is TGTGCCAGCAGTTACCTGGACAGGGAGGGCACTGAAGCTTTCTTT.

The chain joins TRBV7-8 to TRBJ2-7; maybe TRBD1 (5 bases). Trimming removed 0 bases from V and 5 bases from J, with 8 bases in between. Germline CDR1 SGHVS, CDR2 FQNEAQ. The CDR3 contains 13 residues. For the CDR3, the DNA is TGTGCCAGCAGCTTAGCGGGGCCGAACGAGCAGTACTTC. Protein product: CASSLAGPNEQYF.

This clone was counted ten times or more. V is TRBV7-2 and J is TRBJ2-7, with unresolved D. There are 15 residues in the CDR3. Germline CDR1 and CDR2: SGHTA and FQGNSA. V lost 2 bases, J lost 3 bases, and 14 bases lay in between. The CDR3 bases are TGTGCCAGCAGCTTAAACAACATTGGCAGCTACGAGCAGTACTTC. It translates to CASSLNNIGSYEQYF.

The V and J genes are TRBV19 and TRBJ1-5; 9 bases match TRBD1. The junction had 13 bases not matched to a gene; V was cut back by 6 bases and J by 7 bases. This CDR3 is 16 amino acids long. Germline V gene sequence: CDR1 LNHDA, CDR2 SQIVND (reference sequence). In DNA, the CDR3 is TGTGCCAGTAGGACAGGGGGTCTCGATTTGTACCAGCCCCAGCATTTT. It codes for CASRTGGLDLYQPQHF.

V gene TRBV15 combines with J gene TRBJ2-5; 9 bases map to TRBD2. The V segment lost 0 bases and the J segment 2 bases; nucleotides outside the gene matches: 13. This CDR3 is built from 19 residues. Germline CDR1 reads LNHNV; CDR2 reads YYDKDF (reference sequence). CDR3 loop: CATSRDPGLAGSPQETQYF. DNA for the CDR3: TGTGCCACCAGCAGAGACCCCGGGCTAGCGGGATCCCCACAAGAGACCCAGTACTTC.

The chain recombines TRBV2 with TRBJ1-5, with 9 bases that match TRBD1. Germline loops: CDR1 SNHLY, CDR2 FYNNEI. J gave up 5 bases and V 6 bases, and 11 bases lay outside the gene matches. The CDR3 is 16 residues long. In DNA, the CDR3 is TGTGCCAGCAGGACGGGCGGGGGACAGGGACATCAGCCCCAGCATTTT. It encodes CASRTGGGQGHQPQHF.

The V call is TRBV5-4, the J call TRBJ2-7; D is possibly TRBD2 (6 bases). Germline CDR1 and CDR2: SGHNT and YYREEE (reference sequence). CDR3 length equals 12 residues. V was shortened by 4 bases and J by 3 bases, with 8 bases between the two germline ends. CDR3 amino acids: CASSMDYYEQYF. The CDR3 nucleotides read TGTGCCAGCAGCATGGACTACTACGAGCAGTACTTC.

CDR3 nucleotides: TGTGCCACCGTTCCTACAGGGGCTCGGAATCAGCCCCAGCATTTT. Translating gives CATVPTGARNQPQHF. The chain has TRBV19 and TRBJ1-5; 7 bases fit TRBD1. CDR1 is LNHDA, CDR2 SQIVND, per germline (reference sequence). The V gene end was trimmed by 10 bases and the J gene end by 4 bases; junction bases not matched to a gene: 13. This CDR3 region has 15 residues.

CDR3 in amino acids: CASSYLAGTSDYEQYF. DNA for the CDR3: TGTGCCAGCAGTTACCTCGCCGGGACTAGCGACTACGAGCAGTACTTC. The chain has TRBV6-6 and TRBJ2-7, with 10 positions matching TRBD2. Germline CDR1 reads MNHNY; CDR2 reads SVGAGI (reference sequence). The CDR3 covers 16 residues. V shed 2 bases, J shed 3 bases, and the junction held 7 bases outside the gene matches.

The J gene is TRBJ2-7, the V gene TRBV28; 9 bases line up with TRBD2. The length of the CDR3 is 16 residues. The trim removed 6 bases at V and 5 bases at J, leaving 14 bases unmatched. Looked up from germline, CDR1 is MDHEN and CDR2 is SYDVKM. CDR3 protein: CASRLRGSGRSHEQYF. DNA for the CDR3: TGTGCCAGCAGGTTGAGGGGCAGCGGGAGGTCCCACGAGCAGTACTTC.

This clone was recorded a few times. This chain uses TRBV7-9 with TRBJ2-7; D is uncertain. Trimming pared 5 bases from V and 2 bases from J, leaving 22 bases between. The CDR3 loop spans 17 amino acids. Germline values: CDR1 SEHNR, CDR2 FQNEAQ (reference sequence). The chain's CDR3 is CASSRYSSGSVTYEQYF. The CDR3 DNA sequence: TGTGCCAGCAGCCGATACAGTTCGGGCAGCGTAACCTACGAGCAGTACTTC. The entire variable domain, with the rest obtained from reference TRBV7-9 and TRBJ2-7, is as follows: DTGVSQNPRHKITKRGQNVTFRCDPISEHNRLYWYRQTLGQGPEFLTYFQNEAQLEKSRLLSDRFSAERPKGSFSTLEIQRTEQGDSAMYLCASSRYSSGSVTYEQYFGPGTRLTVT.

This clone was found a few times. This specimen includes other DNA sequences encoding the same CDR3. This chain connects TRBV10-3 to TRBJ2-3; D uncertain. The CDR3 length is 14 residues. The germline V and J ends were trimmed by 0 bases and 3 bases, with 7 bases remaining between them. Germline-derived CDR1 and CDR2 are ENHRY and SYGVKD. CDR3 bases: TGTGCCATCAGTGAGTCGAAGGGTACAGATACGCAGTATTTT. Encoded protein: CAISESKGTDTQYF.

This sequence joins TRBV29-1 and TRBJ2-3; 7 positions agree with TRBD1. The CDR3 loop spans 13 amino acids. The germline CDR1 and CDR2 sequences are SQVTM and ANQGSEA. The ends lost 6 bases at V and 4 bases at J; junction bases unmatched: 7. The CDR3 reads CSVADRVSDTQYF. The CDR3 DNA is TGCAGCGTCGCTGACAGGGTGTCAGATACGCAGTATTTT.

For the CDR3, the DNA is TGTGCTAGTGGTCCGCCAGCGGGTCAGCCCCAGCATTTT. It translates to CASGPPAGQPQHF. V and J are TRBV12-5 and TRBJ1-5, with D uncertain. V lost 5 bases and J 6 bases, leaving 11 bases between the germline ends. The CDR3 is made up of 13 amino acids. Germline assignment: CDR1 LGHNT and CDR2 FRNRAP.

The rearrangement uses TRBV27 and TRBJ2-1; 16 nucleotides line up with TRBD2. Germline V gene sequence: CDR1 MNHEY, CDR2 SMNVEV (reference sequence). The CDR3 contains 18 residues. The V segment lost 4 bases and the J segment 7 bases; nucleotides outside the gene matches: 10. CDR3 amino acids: CASSSRGLAGGLGNEQFF. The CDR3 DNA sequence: TGTGCCAGCAGTTCAAGGGGACTAGCGGGAGGGTTGGGTAATGAGCAGTTCTTC.